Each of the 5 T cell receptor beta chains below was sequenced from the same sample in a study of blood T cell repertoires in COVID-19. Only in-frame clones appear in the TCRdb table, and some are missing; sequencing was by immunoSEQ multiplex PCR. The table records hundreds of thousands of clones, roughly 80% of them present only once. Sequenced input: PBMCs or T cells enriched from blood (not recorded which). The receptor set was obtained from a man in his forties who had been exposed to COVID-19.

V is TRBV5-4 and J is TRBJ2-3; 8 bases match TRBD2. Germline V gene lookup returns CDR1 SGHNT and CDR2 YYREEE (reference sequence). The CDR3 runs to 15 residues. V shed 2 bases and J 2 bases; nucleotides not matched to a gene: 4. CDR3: CASSFGGASTDTQYF. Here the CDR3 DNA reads TGTGCCAGCAGCTTCGGGGGGGCTTCCACAGATACGCAGTATTTT.

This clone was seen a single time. The CDR3 coding sequence is TGTGCCAGCTCACCGAGGGATTACTCTGGAAACACCATATATTTT. Its protein is CASSPRDYSGNTIYF. This chain links TRBV18 with TRBJ1-3; D gene uncertain. This CDR3 comprises 15 residues. Germline values: CDR1 KGHSH, CDR2 LQKENI. Trimming left V 3 bases short and J 0 bases short, with 9 bases between.

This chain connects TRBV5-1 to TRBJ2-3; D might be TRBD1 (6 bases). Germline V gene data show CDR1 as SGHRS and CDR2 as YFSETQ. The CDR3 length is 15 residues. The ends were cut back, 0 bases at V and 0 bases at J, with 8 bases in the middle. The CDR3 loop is CASSLEGVSTDTQYF. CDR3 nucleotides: TGCGCCAGCAGCTTGGAGGGGGTTAGCACAGATACGCAGTATTTT.

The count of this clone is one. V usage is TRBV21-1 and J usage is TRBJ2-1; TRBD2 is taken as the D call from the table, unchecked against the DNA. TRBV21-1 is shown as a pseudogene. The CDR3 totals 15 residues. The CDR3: CASSKVPGSYNEQFF. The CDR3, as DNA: TGTGCCAGCAGCAAAGTCCCGGGATCCTACAATGAGCAGTTCTTC.

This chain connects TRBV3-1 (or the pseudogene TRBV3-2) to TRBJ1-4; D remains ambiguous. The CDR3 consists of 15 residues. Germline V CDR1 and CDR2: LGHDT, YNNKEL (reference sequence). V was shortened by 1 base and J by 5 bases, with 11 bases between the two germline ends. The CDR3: CASSQVFGLNEKLFF. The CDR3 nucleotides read TGTGCCAGCAGCCAAGTATTTGGACTAAATGAAAAACTGTTTTTT.